Each of the 9 T cell receptor beta chains below was sequenced from the same sample in a study of OX40 agonist ivuxolimab in advanced cancers. Receptor amplification or capture employed the immunoSEQ multiplex PCR assay. TCRdb's version of the immuneACCESS table is confined to in-frame rearrangements and falls short of the full clone set. An unresolved V gene accounts for under half of the shortfall where checked; the remainder is of unknown origin. Recorded for this sample are about 19,000 clones; around 80% of them occurred a single time. The top ten hold more than 50% of the sample. Sequencing was performed on CD4+ or CD8+ T cells sorted from blood, taken in a trial of the OX40 agonist ivuxolimab. Receptor source: an adult with an advanced solid tumor such as melanoma, head and neck, liver or kidney cancer.

This chain links TRBV5-4 with TRBJ1-2; 11 bases map to TRBD1. Germline V lookup: CDR1 SGHNT, CDR2 YYREEE (reference sequence). This CDR3 has 14 residues. The J segment lost 4 bases and the V segment lost 4 bases, leaving 3 bases of the junction unmatched. The CDR3 sequence: CASSLGTGGYGYTF. In nucleotides, the CDR3 is TGTGCCAGCAGCCTTGGGACAGGGGGCTATGGCTACACCTTC.

The gene calls are TRBV7-8 and TRBJ1-2; D gene unclear. V lost 1 base and J 8 bases, leaving 8 bases between the germline ends. From germline, CDR1 is SGHVS and CDR2 FQNEAQ. The CDR3 length is 12 residues. CDR3 amino acids: CASSLVTWGYTF. CDR3 DNA: TGTGCCAGCAGCTTAGTTACATGGGGCTACACCTTC.

This clone was picked up a small number of times. V and J are TRBV30 and TRBJ2-7, with D possibly being TRBD1 (5 bases). The CDR3 consists of 11 residues. The germline V gene encodes CDR1 GTSNPN and CDR2 SVGIG (reference sequence). The V end lost 5 bases, the J end lost 5 bases, and 10 bases lay between the germline ends. The CDR3 coding sequence is TGTGCCTGGCTACAGGAGCACGAGCAGTACTTC. It yields the protein CAWLQEHEQYF.

This clone is labeled as medium-sized. V usage is TRBV28 and J usage is TRBJ2-5; D unclear. With 3 bases removed from V and 3 bases from J, the gap between germline ends came to 5 bases. The germline CDR1 and CDR2 sequences are MDHEN and SYDVKM. The CDR3 loop spans 12 amino acids. CDR3 loop: CASSLGKETQYF. The CDR3 DNA follows: TGTGCCAGCAGTTTGGGGAAAGAGACCCAGTACTTC.

This clone has more than one count but fewer than ten. The chain couples TRBV7-9 to TRBJ1-2; TRBD1 matches at 9 bases. The J segment lost 5 bases and the V segment lost 4 bases, leaving 2 bases of the junction unmatched. CDR3 length equals 13 residues. Germline CDR1 SEHNR, CDR2 FQNEAQ (reference sequence). DNA for the CDR3: TGTGCCAGCAGCTACGGGACAGGGTATGGCTACACCTTC. Its translation: CASSYGTGYGYTF.

This chain links TRBV7-3 with TRBJ1-6; weak D call: TRBD1 (5 bases). CDR1 and CDR2 (germline): SGHTA, FQGTGA. The V gene lost 5 bases and the J gene lost 4 bases, with 9 bases spanning the gap. The CDR3 totals 14 residues. The DNA of the CDR3 is TGTGCCAGCAGCCAGGGTCCTTATAATTCACCCCTCCACTTT. Protein product: CASSQGPYNSPLHF.

This clone was seen only once. The chain has TRBV4-3 and TRBJ2-1, with 7 bases lining up with TRBD2. In germline, CDR1 is LGHNA, CDR2 YSLEER. The V gene end was trimmed by 0 bases and the J gene end by 8 bases; junction bases not matched to a gene: 10. This CDR3 region has 16 residues. The CDR3 sequence is CASSQDTRLAAHEQFF. CDR3 DNA: TGCGCCAGCAGCCAAGATACTCGGCTAGCGGCCCATGAGCAGTTCTTC.

This sequence joins TRBV27 and TRBJ2-1; 7 nucleotides agree with TRBD2. The trim removed 5 bases at V and 6 bases at J, leaving 13 bases unmatched. CDR1 MNHEY and CDR2 SMNVEV come from the germline V gene (reference sequence). The CDR3 contains 16 residues. CDR3 nucleotide sequence: TGTGCCAGCAGTCCTCTAGCGGACTCCAAGTTCAATGAGCAGTTCTTC. Amino acid sequence: CASSPLADSKFNEQFF.

This chain uses TRBV4-1 with TRBJ2-3, with D maybe TRBD2 (6 bases). Trimming removed 7 bases at V and 2 bases at J, with 19 bases between. From germline, CDR1 is MGHRA and CDR2 YSYEKL. The CDR3 sequence is 16 residues long. CDR3 in DNA: TGCGCCAGCACGCCTAGCCCGGGACTGCACACAGATACGCAGTATTTT. Translated: CASTPSPGLHTDTQYF.